Below are 15 T cell receptor beta chains sequenced from a single sample in a study of Graves' ophthalmopathy and Graves' hyperthyroidism. CDR3 regions of TCR beta were amplified from RNA transcripts. In the first round, RT-PCR was carried out with HTBI primers, and a multiplex PCR formed the second round. A single record per CDR3 protein comes from TCRdb applying MiXCR to the multiplex PCR reads. Of around 51,000 distinct CDR3 sequences listed, roughly 52% are singletons. The sample was peripheral blood. Source of these receptors: an adult man with Graves' ophthalmopathy.

The V call is TRBV12-3 or TRBV12-4, the J call TRBJ1-1; D is unclear. The CDR3 has 8 residues. V was clipped by 3 bases and J by 12 bases, with 2 bases between them. For the CDR3, the DNA is TGTGCCAGCAGTTTTTCTTTCTTT. Encoded protein: CASSFSFF.

This clonotype was detected ten times or more. The rearrangement links TRBV11-2 to TRBJ2-3, with 7 bases lining up with TRBD2. CDR1 is SGHAT and CDR2 is FQNNGV in the germline V gene. CDR3 length: 15 residues. Losses at the gene ends were 5 bases for V and 5 bases for J; bases not matched to a gene: 10. CDR3 coding DNA: TGTGCCAGCAGCCTGTGGGCGGGAGTTCTAGATACGCAGTATTTT. Amino acid sequence: CASSLWAGVLDTQYF.

V gene TRBV9 combines with J gene TRBJ1-2; D not resolved. Germline V lookup: CDR1 SGDLS, CDR2 YYNGEE. The CDR3 contains 15 residues. Trimming cost V 0 bases and J 5 bases, with 14 bases left between them. As DNA, the CDR3 is TGTGCCAGCAGCGTAGAGGACCGGATGGAGTATGGCTACACCTTC. Protein: CASSVEDRMEYGYTF.

This clonotype was counted at least ten times. The chain employs TRBV27 and TRBJ2-3; 10 bases are a match to TRBD2. With 6 bases clipped from V and 10 bases from J, the junction kept 7 bases outside the gene matches. CDR3 length: 13 amino acids. From germline, CDR1 is MNHEY and CDR2 SMNVEV (reference sequence). CDR3 region: CASRGLAWGAQYF. The CDR3 DNA reads TGTGCCAGCAGGGGACTAGCGTGGGGAGCGCAGTATTTT.

This clonotype was recorded at least ten times. The J gene is TRBJ2-2, the V gene TRBV11-3, with a possible D match to TRBD2 (6 bases). This CDR3 has 17 residues. Germline V gene lookup returns CDR1 SGHNT and CDR2 YENEEA. The V end was cut by 0 bases, the J end by 3 bases, with 14 bases between. CDR3 coding DNA: TGTGCCAGCAGCTTAGATGGGCAGGGAGGTGACACCGGGGAGCTGTTTTTT. Amino acid sequence: CASSLDGQGGDTGELFF.

The V and J genes are TRBV6-1 and TRBJ1-4, with D unresolved. Germline CDR1 MNHNS, CDR2 SASEGT. The ends were cut back, 2 bases at V and 5 bases at J, with 12 bases in the middle. The CDR3 contains 15 residues. The CDR3 bases are TGTGCCAGCAGTGAACTAGACGTATACAATGAAAAACTGTTTTTT. This translates into CASSELDVYNEKLFF.

V usage is TRBV10-2 and J usage is TRBJ1-5; D is uncertain. Trimming took 3 bases from V and 0 from J, leaving 6 bases between them. Germline V gives CDR1 WSHSY, CDR2 SAAADI. The CDR3 has 14 residues. The CDR3 bases are TGCGCCAGCAGTGACAGCCATAGCAATCAGCCCCAGCATTTT. This codes for CASSDSHSNQPQHF.

J is TRBJ2-7 and V is TRBV10-2, with D perhaps assigned TRBD1 or TRBD2 (5 bases each). V lost 7 bases to trimming and J lost 4 bases, with 17 bases between them. CDR1 and CDR2 from the germline V gene are WSHSY and SAAADI. The CDR3 runs to 14 residues. Here the CDR3 DNA reads TGCGCCAGCACTGCCGGGGCGGGCTCGTACGAGCAGTACGTC. This gives the protein CASTAGAGSYEQYV.

The sample holds many counts of this clonotype. The rearrangement links TRBV3-1 to TRBJ1-2; 9 bases fit TRBD1. Trimming took 3 bases from V and 2 from J; bases not matched to a gene: 4. The CDR3 sequence is 15 residues long. The germline V gene encodes CDR1 LGHDT and CDR2 YNNKEL (reference sequence). The CDR3 sequence: CASSQGTGPNYGYTF. Written as DNA, the CDR3 is TGTGCCAGCAGCCAGGGGACAGGGCCAAACTATGGCTACACCTTC.

On this clonotype: A much larger clone differs from this one at a single base, so this may be a read error. The chain recombines TRBV4-2 with TRBJ2-2, with D unresolved. CDR1 and CDR2 from the germline V gene are LGHNA and YNFKEQ. This CDR3 comprises 15 residues. CDR3 nucleotide sequence: TGTGCCGGCAGCCAAGCCTGGCAGAACACCGGGGAGCTGTTTTTT. Protein product: CAGSQAWQNTGELFF.

This clonotype has ten or more counts. The V call is TRBV4-2, the J call TRBJ2-6; unclear D gene. The V end lost 0 bases, the J end lost 0 bases, and 9 bases lay between the germline ends. CDR1 is LGHNA, CDR2 YNFKEQ, per germline. This CDR3 is built from 17 residues. CDR3 residues: CASSQDSQASGANVLTF. The DNA of the CDR3 is TGTGCCAGCAGCCAAGATTCCCAGGCCTCTGGGGCCAACGTCCTGACTTTC.

This clonotype was seen only a few times. This CDR3 is CSARVNTSGNTGELFF. Written as DNA, the CDR3 is TGCAGTGCTAGGGTGAACACTAGCGGAAACACCGGGGAGCTGTTTTTT. J is TRBJ2-2 and V is TRBV20-1, with 8 bases identical to TRBD2. Per the germline V gene, CDR1 is DFQATT and CDR2 is SNEGSKA (reference sequence). V gave up 3 bases and J gave up 2 bases; unmatched junction bases: 8. The CDR3 runs 16 residues.

This clonotype was detected ten times or more. This sequence joins TRBV20-1 and TRBJ2-7; 13 bases match TRBD2. Looked up from germline, CDR1 is DFQATT and CDR2 is SNEGSKA (reference sequence). The CDR3 consists of 15 residues. V shed 1 base and J 5 bases; nucleotides not matched to a gene: 5. The CDR3 DNA reads TGCAGTGCTAGAGTCCCAACTAGCGGGAGGGACGAGCAGTACTTC. Its protein product is CSARVPTSGRDEQYF.

This sequence joins TRBV7-2 and TRBJ2-1; D remains ambiguous. Germline CDR1 is SGHTA and CDR2 is FQGNSA. Trimming left V 5 bases short and J 10 bases short, with 9 bases between. The CDR3 has 11 residues. The CDR3 loop is CASSQGYEQFF. For the CDR3, the DNA is TGTGCCAGCAGCCAAGGGTACGAGCAGTTCTTC.

This clonotype was seen just once. The chain combines TRBV2 with TRBJ2-5, with unresolved D. The length of the CDR3 is 13 residues. CDR1 and CDR2 (germline): SNHLY, FYNNEI. The ends were cut back, 8 bases at V and 1 base at J, with 11 bases in the middle. The CDR3 coding sequence is TGTGCCAGCGGGAAAACACGCCAAGAGACCCAGTACTTC. Translated: CASGKTRQETQYF. Full variable domain (remainder filled in from reference TRBV2 and TRBJ2-5): EPEVTQTPSHQVTQMGQEVILRCVPISNHLYFYWYRQILGQKVEFLVSFYNNEISEKSEIFDDQFSVERPDGSNFTLKIRSTKLEDSAMYFCASGKTRQETQYFGPGTRLLVL.